These T cell receptor beta chains were read from a single sample in a study of follicular helper T cells after annual influenza vaccination. Using immunoSEQ multiplex PCR, the repertoire was profiled, and TCRdb retains in-frame clones only, with some absent. The sample holds roughly 9,800 clones, approximately 80% seen once. The source was CXCR5+ CD38- circulating T follicular helper cells from blood, collected 7 days after influenza vaccination. The receptors were sampled from an adult who received the influenza vaccine. Each CDR3 is given with its conserved first and last residue. Each record gives: J gene, V gene, D gene, clone size, CDR3 DNA, CDR3 protein. A D gene is named only where the DNA matches it firmly. A clone size is listed for some rows: how often the clone was seen (once, few, many), or a class if it is expanded.

J: TRBJ2-1
V: TRBV12-2
D: -
size: -
DNA: TGTGCAAGTCGCTCTGGGACCCACAATGAGCAGTTCTTC
CDR3: CASRSGTHNEQFF

J: TRBJ2-1
V: TRBV5-1
D: -
size: few
DNA: TGCGCCAGCAGCTTGGAAGGGGACAATGAGCAGTTCTTC
CDR3: CASSLEGDNEQFF

J: TRBJ1-4
V: TRBV28
D: TRBD1
size: -
DNA: TGTGCCAGCAATTCCATGTTGTTTGGGACAGGAGATGAAAAACTGTTTTTT
CDR3: CASNSMLFGTGDEKLFF

J: TRBJ2-1
V: TRBV11-3
D: TRBD2
size: once
DNA: TGTGCCAGCAGCCCTGGACTAGCGGGGGGGATCTTATCTGAGCAGTTCTTC
CDR3: CASSPGLAGGILSEQFF

J: TRBJ1-1
V: TRBV5-4
D: TRBD1
size: -
DNA: TGTGCCAGCATGGACAGGGGATTAAACACTGAAGCTTTCTTT
CDR3: CASMDRGLNTEAFF

J: TRBJ2-3
V: TRBV12-5
D: -
size: -
DNA: TGTGCTAGTGGTTTGGTCCCCGACACAGATACGCAGTATTTT
CDR3: CASGLVPDTDTQYF

J: TRBJ2-3
V: TRBV7-3
D: TRBD2
size: -
DNA: TGTGCCAGCAGCTCGAGCGGGGGGCGCACAGATACGCAGTATTTT
CDR3: CASSSSGGRTDTQYF

J: TRBJ1-5
V: TRBV6-1
D: -
size: few
DNA: TGTGCCAGCAGGGTTCAGGGGCCCCTTGGTCCCCAGCATTTT
CDR3: CASRVQGPLGPQHF

J: TRBJ1-1
V: TRBV30
D: -
size: -
DNA: TGTGCCTGGAAGTGGGTCGTTGACACTGAAGCTTTCTTT
CDR3: CAWKWVVDTEAFF

J: TRBJ2-3
V: TRBV18
D: -
size: -
DNA: TGTGCCAGCTCACCCACTAGCTCGGGTGATACGCAGTATTTT
CDR3: CASSPTSSGDTQYF

J: TRBJ1-3
V: TRBV6-6
D: TRBD1
size: -
DNA: TGTGCCAGCCGAGGAACAGGGGTGGTGAACACCATATATTTT
CDR3: CASRGTGVVNTIYF

J: TRBJ1-2
V: TRBV2
D: -
size: -
DNA: TGTGCCAGCAGGACAGGTCATGGCTACACCTTC
CDR3: CASRTGHGYTF

J: TRBJ1-1
V: TRBV19
D: -
size: -
DNA: TGTGCCAGCCGAAGGGGGTTGGGGGACACTGAAGCTTTCTTT
CDR3: CASRRGLGDTEAFF

J: TRBJ1-5
V: TRBV19
D: TRBD1
size: -
DNA: TGTGCCAGTAGTGTTTCCCGGGACAGGATAAATCAGCCCCAGCATTTT
CDR3: CASSVSRDRINQPQHF

J: TRBJ1-4
V: TRBV21-1
D: -
size: -
DNA: TGTGCCAGCAGCCAAGGCACCCAGGGAGCTAATGAAAAACTGTTTTTT
CDR3: CASSQGTQGANEKLFF

J: TRBJ1-3
V: TRBV5-4
D: -
size: few
DNA: TGTGCCAGCAGCCTCAGGGACTCTGGAAACACCATATATTTT
CDR3: CASSLRDSGNTIYF

J: TRBJ2-7
V: TRBV25-1
D: TRBD2
size: -
DNA: TGTGCCAGCAGCCCCCCGGGGACTAGTTCCTACGAGCAGTACTTC
CDR3: CASSPPGTSSYEQYF

J: TRBJ1-2
V: TRBV7-2
D: -
size: -
DNA: TGTGCCAGCAGTCAAGGACAGTCCCTTAACTATGGCTACACCTTC
CDR3: CASSQGQSLNYGYTF

J: TRBJ2-1
V: TRBV14
D: TRBD2
size: -
DNA: TGTGCCAGCAGCCAAGGGTATTACCGGGGGGGCCGCGATGAGCAGTTCTTC
CDR3: CASSQGYYRGGRDEQFF

J: TRBJ1-4
V: TRBV28
D: TRBD1
size: -
DNA: TGTGCCAGCAGCGAAAATCCCGGGACAGAGGGAGAAAAACTGTTTTTT
CDR3: CASSENPGTEGEKLFF

J: TRBJ2-7
V: TRBV19
D: -
size: -
DNA: TGTGCCAGTAGTCTTGCCAGGGATGTGTTCGGGTCGAACTACGAGCAGTACTTC
CDR3: CASSLARDVFGSNYEQYF

J: TRBJ2-1
V: TRBV14
D: TRBD2
size: -
DNA: TGTGCCAGCAGCCTGAAAGGACTAGCGAACTACAATGAGCAGTTCTTC
CDR3: CASSLKGLANYNEQFF

J: TRBJ2-7
V: TRBV6-6
D: -
size: -
DNA: TGTGCCAGCAGTGACCGGGGTACCTACGAGCAGTACTTC
CDR3: CASSDRGTYEQYF

J: TRBJ1-2
V: TRBV6-7
D: -
size: -
DNA: TGTGCCAGCAGTTACGAAGGTTCTAACTATGGCTACACCTTC
CDR3: CASSYEGSNYGYTF

J: TRBJ1-4
V: TRBV9
D: -
size: -
DNA: TGTGCCAGCAGCGTAGCCCAAAACAGGGTTGGTAATGAAAAACTGTTTTTT
CDR3: CASSVAQNRVGNEKLFF

J: TRBJ1-1
V: TRBV21-1
D: -
size: -
DNA: TGTGCCAGCAGCGGCTGGGACAGATCCAGTGCTTTCTTT
CDR3: CASSGWDRSSAFF

J: TRBJ1-6
V: TRBV25-1
D: TRBD1
size: -
DNA: TGTGCCAGCAGGGACACTCGACAGGGGAATTCACCCCTCCACTTT
CDR3: CASRDTRQGNSPLHF

J: TRBJ1-3
V: TRBV7-2
D: -
size: -
DNA: TGTGCCAGCAGTCAAATGGGGCCTGACTCTGGAAACACCATATATTTT
CDR3: CASSQMGPDSGNTIYF

J: TRBJ1-3
V: TRBV6-5
D: -
size: -
DNA: TGTGCCAGCGTTTCGGGTGCTGGAAACACCATATATTTT
CDR3: CASVSGAGNTIYF

J: TRBJ1-6
V: TRBV25-1
D: -
size: -
DNA: TGTGCCAGCAGTGGATGGGGGGAGTCTTCACCCCTCCACTTT
CDR3: CASSGWGESSPLHF

J: TRBJ2-5
V: TRBV19
D: -
size: -
DNA: TGTGCCAGTAGTATTACGGGATGGGGAGAGACCCAGTACTTC
CDR3: CASSITGWGETQYF

J: TRBJ1-1
V: TRBV7-9
D: -
size: -
DNA: TGTGCCAGCAGCTTAGGCTATCAGGGTCGTACTGAAGCTTTCTTT
CDR3: CASSLGYQGRTEAFF

J: TRBJ2-7
V: TRBV6-1
D: TRBD2
size: -
DNA: TGTGCCAGCAGTGCAACTAGCGGGGGGCCGTACGAGCAGTACTTC
CDR3: CASSATSGGPYEQYF

J: TRBJ2-7
V: TRBV6-6
D: -
size: -
DNA: TGTGCCAGCAGTTACTCTTCGGGACAAGGGGAGCAGTACTTC
CDR3: CASSYSSGQGEQYF

J: TRBJ2-6
V: TRBV10-3
D: -
size: -
DNA: TGTGCCATCGGTCCGGGACAAGTCTCTGGGGCCAACGTCCTGACTTTC
CDR3: CAIGPGQVSGANVLTF

J: TRBJ2-3
V: TRBV19
D: TRBD1
size: -
DNA: TGTGCCAGTAGTATAGATGACGGGACAGGGATAGATACGCAGTATTTT
CDR3: CASSIDDGTGIDTQYF

J: TRBJ1-6
V: TRBV18
D: TRBD1
size: -
DNA: TGTGCCAGCTCACGGGGGGACAGTGCAACCCTCCACTTT
CDR3: CASSRGDSATLHF

J: TRBJ2-3
V: TRBV10-2
D: TRBD1
size: -
DNA: TGCGCCAGCAGCTTCACAGGGGGCGGTGGAGATACGCAGTATTTT
CDR3: CASSFTGGGGDTQYF

J: TRBJ1-2
V: TRBV7-2
D: -
size: -
DNA: TGTGCCAGCAGCTCGAGAGGGTATGGCTACACCTTC
CDR3: CASSSRGYGYTF

J: TRBJ2-3
V: TRBV30
D: TRBD1
size: -
DNA: TGTGCCTGGAGCGGACATACCCGGGACAGGGGGCGTTCAGATACGCAGTATTTT
CDR3: CAWSGHTRDRGRSDTQYF

J: TRBJ2-7
V: TRBV7-2
D: -
size: -
DNA: TGTGCCAGCAGCTTAGCCTTCGGGGGATCCTACGAGCAGTACTTC
CDR3: CASSLAFGGSYEQYF

J: TRBJ1-3
V: TRBV19
D: -
size: -
DNA: TGTGCCAGTAGAAGGGGGAGCTCTGGAAACACCATATATTTT
CDR3: CASRRGSSGNTIYF

J: TRBJ2-7
V: TRBV19
D: -
size: -
DNA: TGTGCCAGTATCGAGGGCTACGAGCAGTACTTC
CDR3: CASIEGYEQYF

J: TRBJ1-1
V: TRBV14
D: -
size: -
DNA: TGTGCCAGCAGCCAAGATGGGGGGGCCGGGGTCACTGAAGCTTTCTTT
CDR3: CASSQDGGAGVTEAFF

J: TRBJ1-2
V: TRBV27
D: -
size: few
DNA: TGTGCCAGCAGTTTATCGGCCATTATGAACTATGGCTACACCTTC
CDR3: CASSLSAIMNYGYTF

J: TRBJ2-3
V: TRBV6-6
D: -
size: -
DNA: TGTGCCAGCAGTTACCCAGGGGCAGATACGCAGTATTTT
CDR3: CASSYPGADTQYF

J: TRBJ2-7
V: TRBV30
D: -
size: few
DNA: TGTGCCTACAACCGGGGCTCCTACGAGCAGTACTTC
CDR3: CAYNRGSYEQYF

J: TRBJ1-5
V: TRBV21-1
D: -
size: few
DNA: TGTGCCAGCAGAGTTGATTCCATGTACAGGGGCAATCAGCCCCAGCATTTT
CDR3: CASRVDSMYRGNQPQHF

J: TRBJ1-3
V: TRBV2
D: -
size: -
DNA: TGTGCCAGCAGAGGTGAGGTGGACACCATATATTTT
CDR3: CASRGEVDTIYF

J: TRBJ1-2
V: TRBV2
D: -
size: -
DNA: TGTGCCAGCAGTGATGGGCTCAGGGGAGGCTATGGCTACACCTTC
CDR3: CASSDGLRGGYGYTF

J: TRBJ2-2
V: TRBV9
D: -
size: -
DNA: TGTGCCAGCGGGGAGGTGAACACCGGGGAGCTGTTTTTT
CDR3: CASGEVNTGELFF